Following are 26 T cell receptor beta chains from one sample sequenced in a study of blood T cell repertoires in COVID-19. The table came from immunoSEQ multiplex PCR; TCRdb's copy has only in-frame clones and leaves some out. The data contain approximately 360,000 clones, about 90% of them singletons. Input material: peripheral blood. The source is a man between 18 and 29 years old with active or convalescent COVID-19.

This clone has only one observation. CDR3 DNA: TGTGCCACCTTACCTAGCGGCCGCTCCTACGAGCAGTACTTC. Its protein is CATLPSGRSYEQYF. The chain couples TRBV7-9 to TRBJ2-7, with 7 bases lining up with TRBD2. Germline assignment: CDR1 SEHNR and CDR2 FQNEAQ (reference sequence). Trimming took 10 bases from V and 0 from J; bases not matched to a gene: 9. The CDR3 is 14 amino acids.

The V call is TRBV6-6, the J call TRBJ2-3; 12 nucleotides agree with TRBD2. This CDR3 region has 15 residues. Per the germline V gene, CDR1 is MNHNY and CDR2 is SVGAGI (reference sequence). The trim removed 3 bases at V and 3 bases at J, leaving 1 base unmatched. The CDR3 DNA is TGTGCCAGCAGTTATACTAGCGGGGGGACAGATACGCAGTATTTT. The encoded protein is CASSYTSGGTDTQYF.

This clone came up once. The chain employs TRBV18 and TRBJ1-4; no firm D call. CDR1 and CDR2 from the germline V gene are KGHSH and LQKENI. This CDR3 is 16 amino acids long. Trimming removed 3 bases from V and 4 bases from J, with 15 bases in between. The CDR3 loop reads CASSPPWSSLNEKLFF. DNA of the CDR3: TGTGCCAGCTCACCGCCGTGGAGTAGCCTTAATGAAAAACTGTTTTTT.

The count of this clone is one. This chain joins TRBV29-1 and TRBJ1-1; D is perhaps TRBD1 (6 bases). The CDR3 consists of 13 residues. Germline V gene sequence: CDR1 SQVTM, CDR2 ANQGSEA. Trimming pared 6 bases from V and 4 bases from J, leaving 15 bases between. For the CDR3, the DNA is TGCAGCGTAGCACCGGGACACCTCACTGAAGCTTTCTTT. It is translated as CSVAPGHLTEAFF.

This chain links TRBV28 with TRBJ2-2; 12 bases map to TRBD2. This CDR3 has 16 residues. V was pared by 5 bases and J by 4 bases, with 5 bases of the junction left unmatched. In germline, CDR1 is MDHEN, CDR2 SYDVKM. The CDR3 nucleotides are TGTGCCAGCAGTCTACTAGCGGGAGGAGGCACCGGGGAGCTGTTTTTT. Translated: CASSLLAGGGTGELFF.

The chain links TRBV6-2 or TRBV6-3 to TRBJ1-1; D gene ambiguous. The germline V and J ends were trimmed by 6 bases and 3 bases, with 11 bases remaining between them. The CDR3 has 13 amino acids. Germline assignment: CDR1 MNHEY and CDR2 SVGEGT. The CDR3 spells CASSLGMYTEAFF. CDR3 DNA: TGTGCCAGCAGCCTCGGGATGTACACTGAAGCTTTCTTT.

The chain joins TRBV19 to TRBJ2-7; TRBD2 is a possible D gene (6 bases). Trimming removed 3 bases at V and 3 bases at J, with 9 bases between. CDR3 size: 13 residues. Germline V gives CDR1 LNHDA, CDR2 SQIVND (reference sequence). Here the CDR3 DNA reads TGTGCCAGTAGTATTTTAGCGGACTACGAGCAGTACTTC. Its translation is CASSILADYEQYF.

Details on this clone: The same CDR3 arises from other DNA sequences in this sample as well. The V call is TRBV9, the J call TRBJ1-5; D remains unclear. The CDR3 loop spans 15 amino acids. V lost 0 bases and J lost 2, with 9 bases in between. Germline values: CDR1 SGDLS, CDR2 YYNGEE. CDR3 region: CASSVGGAGNQPQHF. CDR3 nucleotides: TGTGCCAGCAGCGTAGGGGGAGCGGGCAATCAGCCCCAGCATTTT.

The J gene is TRBJ2-3, the V gene TRBV6-2 or TRBV6-3; D unclear. With 1 base removed from V and 2 bases from J, the gap between germline ends came to 7 bases. The CDR3 extends over 14 amino acids. Germline lookup yields CDR1 MNHEY and CDR2 SVGEGT. CDR3 sequence (DNA): TGTGCCAGCAGTTACTTGACACACACAGATACGCAGTATTTT. Amino acids: CASSYLTHTDTQYF.

The sample holds a few counts of this clone. This sequence joins TRBV7-2 and TRBJ2-7; 11 nucleotides agree with TRBD2. The CDR3 covers 17 residues. V gave up 2 bases and J gave up 4 bases; unmatched junction bases: 10. Germline V CDR1 and CDR2: SGHTA, FQGNSA. CDR3 nucleotide sequence: TGTGCCAGCAGCTTACAACCAGCCGGGACTAGCGGATACGAGCAGTACTTC. It translates to CASSLQPAGTSGYEQYF.

This clone was seen a few times. The J gene is TRBJ2-2, the V gene TRBV11-2; tentatively, D is TRBD1 (5 bases). The CDR3 is made up of 15 amino acids. Germline CDR1 SGHAT, CDR2 FQNNGV. V was pared by 2 bases and J by 5 bases, with 12 bases between. The CDR3 coding sequence is TGTGCCAGCAGCTTATTGGGGCCAGGAACCGGGGAGCTGTTTTTT. Its protein product is CASSLLGPGTGELFF. The variable domain in full, completed from reference TRBV11-2 and TRBJ2-2, reads EAGVAQSPRYKIIEKRQSVAFWCNPISGHATLYWYQQILGQGPKLLIQFQNNGVVDDSQLPKDRFSAERLKGVDSTLKIQPAKLEDSAVYLCASSLLGPGTGELFFGEGSRLTVL.

The chain carries TRBV28 and TRBJ1-1, with 9 bases aligning to TRBD1. Germline CDR1 and CDR2: MDHEN and SYDVKM. Losses at the gene ends were 8 bases for V and 2 bases for J; bases not matched to a gene: 21. This CDR3 has 19 amino acids. CDR3 sequence: CASGFRGTGFWEGNTEAFF. CDR3 nucleotides: TGTGCCAGCGGGTTTAGGGGGACAGGGTTTTGGGAGGGAAACACTGAAGCTTTCTTT.

The CDR3 DNA sequence: TGCGCCAGCAGCGGAACCACGGGACAGGGTGGAGAAAAACTGTTTTTT. As protein: CASSGTTGQGGEKLFF. This sequence joins TRBV5-1 and TRBJ1-4; 9 bases line up with TRBD1. The CDR3 runs 16 residues. Trimming took 4 bases from V and 8 from J; bases not matched to a gene: 12. The germline V gene has CDR1 SGHRS and CDR2 YFSETQ.

The chain combines TRBV10-3 with TRBJ2-7, with D tentatively TRBD1 (6 bases). Trimming shortened V by 5 bases and J by 2 bases, and 13 bases separated the two germline ends. This CDR3 contains 14 residues. Germline CDR1 and CDR2: ENHRY and SYGVKD. CDR3 sequence: CAISLRGQTYEQYF. For the CDR3, the DNA is TGTGCCATCAGTCTAAGAGGACAGACCTACGAGCAGTACTTC.

This clone was seen a single time. The rearrangement links TRBV6-1 to TRBJ1-2, with no clear D. Germline lookup yields CDR1 MNHNS and CDR2 SASEGT. Deletions cut 0 bases from V and 5 bases from J, with 7 bases between. This CDR3 has 13 residues. The chain's CDR3 is CASSEAHEYGYTF. The CDR3 DNA reads TGTGCCAGCAGTGAAGCCCATGAGTATGGCTACACCTTC.

The chain couples TRBV28 to TRBJ1-5; 11 nucleotides align to TRBD1. CDR3 length equals 16 residues. CDR1 and CDR2 from the germline V gene are MDHEN and SYDVKM. The trim removed 2 bases at V and 3 bases at J, leaving 3 bases unmatched. The CDR3 nucleotides are TGTGCCAGCAGTTTAGGGACAGGGGGGAACAATCAGCCCCAGCATTTT. As protein: CASSLGTGGNNQPQHF.

J is TRBJ2-7 and V is TRBV27; TRBD2 is a possible D gene (6 bases). The V and J ends lost 3 bases and 3 bases respectively, with 9 bases between them. This CDR3 has 13 residues. Germline CDR1 and CDR2: MNHEY and SMNVEV (reference sequence). CDR3 DNA sequence: TGTGCCAGCAGTTTTGCGGGGTTCTACGAGCAGTACTTC. Residues: CASSFAGFYEQYF.

This clone was observed once. The CDR3 DNA is TGTGCCAGCAGCCGACAGCAAGAGACCCAGTACTTC. Translation gives CASSRQQETQYF. The rearrangement links TRBV28 to TRBJ2-5; maybe TRBD1 (5 bases). V gave up 6 bases and J gave up 2 bases, with 7 bases separating them. The CDR3 length is 12 residues. Germline lookup yields CDR1 MDHEN and CDR2 SYDVKM.

The rearrangement joins TRBV5-5 to TRBJ1-1, with D uncertain. Germline-derived CDR1 and CDR2 are SGHKS and YYEKEE (reference sequence). The V end was cut by 0 bases, the J end by 0 bases, with 6 bases between. The CDR3 has 14 residues. The CDR3 reads CASSLGHLNTEAFF. CDR3 nucleotides: TGTGCCAGCAGCTTGGGACACTTGAACACTGAAGCTTTCTTT.

The rearrangement joins TRBV6-5 to TRBJ1-1; D gene ambiguous. The V end lost 8 bases, the J end lost 0 bases, and 13 bases lay between the germline ends. The CDR3 contains 14 residues. Germline-derived CDR1 and CDR2 are MNHEY and SVGAGI. CDR3 sequence reads: CASGQSFMNTEAFF. DNA of the CDR3: TGTGCCAGCGGTCAGTCCTTCATGAACACTGAAGCTTTCTTT.

V gene TRBV6-2 or TRBV6-3 combines with J gene TRBJ1-1, with 7 positions matching TRBD1. The CDR3 loop spans 15 amino acids. The germline gives CDR1 MNHEY, CDR2 SVGEGT. With 5 bases clipped from V and 1 base from J, the junction kept 7 bases outside the gene matches. CDR3 coding DNA: TGTGCCAGCAGTCCCCCGACAGGGACGAACACTGAAGCTTTCTTT. Translation gives CASSPPTGTNTEAFF.

This clone was detected a few times. J is TRBJ2-3 and V is TRBV7-9, with D perhaps matching TRBD1 (5 bases). V shed 5 bases and J shed 9 bases, with 24 bases lying between them. From germline, CDR1 is SEHNR and CDR2 FQNEAQ (reference sequence). CDR3 length: 16 amino acids. CDR3 region: CASSREASPSTGTQYF. The CDR3 coding sequence is TGTGCCAGCAGCCGAGAGGCCTCACCTTCCACAGGAACGCAGTATTTT.

The gene calls are TRBV5-1 and TRBJ2-5; D unresolved. V was shortened by 2 bases and J by 3 bases, with 11 bases between the two germline ends. Germline V gives CDR1 SGHRS, CDR2 YFSETQ. CDR3 size: 14 residues. CDR3 coding DNA: TGCGCCAGCAGCTTAACTTATTCGGAAGAGACCCAGTACTTC. Protein sequence: CASSLTYSEETQYF.

The chain carries TRBV12-3 or TRBV12-4 and TRBJ2-7; the D is unclear. The length of the CDR3 is 13 residues. The V gene lost 3 bases and the J gene lost 0 bases, with 6 bases spanning the gap. As DNA, the CDR3 is TGTGCCAGCAGTTTTTTCATCTCCTACGAGCAGTACTTC. Residues: CASSFFISYEQYF.

This clone appeared once. CDR3 sequence (DNA): TGTGCCAGCAGTCCGCTAAGGGGGGGCACTGAAGCTTTCTTT. Translated: CASSPLRGGTEAFF. The rearrangement links TRBV6-5 to TRBJ1-1, with D possibly being TRBD1 (6 bases). This CDR3 is 14 amino acids long. V lost 5 bases to trimming and J lost 4 bases, with 14 bases between them. Germline loops: CDR1 MNHEY, CDR2 SVGAGI.

The chain combines TRBV5-6 with TRBJ1-1; D might be TRBD1 (5 bases). Looked up from germline, CDR1 is SGHDT and CDR2 is YYEEEE. The V end was cut by 6 bases, the J end by 0 bases, with 12 bases between. CDR3 length equals 14 residues. CDR3 protein: CASNRQFLNTEAFF. For the CDR3, the DNA is TGTGCCAGCAACCGACAGTTTTTGAACACTGAAGCTTTCTTT.